These 23 T cell receptor beta chains originate from one sample sequenced in a study of T cell responses to AZD1222 COVID-19 vaccine. Assay: immunoSEQ multiplex PCR; the TCRdb copy retains only in-frame clones and omits some. The table records more than 75,000 clones, roughly 88% of them present only once. Sequenced material: peripheral blood, taken on day 0 of AZD1222 vaccination. The receptor source for this set is an adult in good health.

This rearrangement joins TRBV3-1 (or the pseudogene TRBV3-2) to TRBJ2-1; TRBD1 agrees at 8 bases. Germline loops: CDR1 LGHDT, CDR2 YNNKEL (reference sequence). CDR3 size: 17 residues. V dropped 3 bases and J dropped 0; count of bases not matched to a gene: 7. The CDR3 nucleotides read TGTGCCAGCAGCCAGTTAAGGACAGGGAGCTCCTACAATGAGCAGTTCTTC. It codes for CASSQLRTGSSYNEQFF.

In DNA form, the CDR3 reads TGCGCCAGCAGCCAAGACGGCGGGGCGGGAGAGCAGTTCTTC. It is translated as CASSQDGGAGEQFF. The V and J genes are TRBV4-3 and TRBJ2-1; perhaps TRBD2 as D (6 bases). V was clipped by 0 bases and J by 10 bases, with 13 bases between them. The germline CDR1 and CDR2 sequences are LGHNA and YSLEER. The CDR3 runs to 14 residues.

The chain joins TRBV15 to TRBJ2-5, with D perhaps TRBD1 or TRBD2 (6 bases each). Germline loops: CDR1 LNHNV, CDR2 YYDKDF (reference sequence). V dropped 3 bases and J dropped 5 bases, with 13 bases sitting between them. The CDR3 runs to 14 residues. CDR3 bases: TGTGCCACCAGCAGTCAGGGGAGGAGTGAGACCCAGTACTTC. It encodes CATSSQGRSETQYF.

The chain carries TRBV6-5 and TRBJ2-7, with TRBD1 identical over 10 bases. V dropped 5 bases and J dropped 6; count of bases not matched to a gene: 10. Germline V gene sequence: CDR1 MNHEY, CDR2 SVGAGI. The CDR3 has 15 residues. CDR3 in amino acids: CASSRGGTGAIEQYF. The CDR3, as DNA: TGTGCCAGCAGTAGGGGGGGGACAGGGGCAATCGAGCAGTACTTC.

V and J are TRBV5-4 and TRBJ2-3; the match to TRBD2 covers 10 bases. Germline V gene sequence: CDR1 SGHNT, CDR2 YYREEE (reference sequence). The V and J ends lost 3 bases and 6 bases, in that order; junction bases with no gene match: 10. CDR3 length: 16 amino acids. The CDR3 region is CASSYPSGRASDTQYF. The CDR3 DNA sequence: TGTGCCAGCAGCTATCCCAGCGGGAGGGCCAGCGATACGCAGTATTTT. The full variable domain, with the rest looked up from reference TRBV5-4 and TRBJ2-3, is ETGVTQSPTHLIKTRGQQVTLRCSSQSGHNTVSWYQQALGQGPQFIFQYYREEENGRGNFPPRFSGLQFPNYSSELNVNALELDDSALYLCASSYPSGRASDTQYFGPGTRLTVL.

The chain joins TRBV7-2 to TRBJ1-6, with D possibly matching TRBD1 (6 bases). Trimming left V 3 bases short and J 9 bases short, with 18 bases between. Germline CDR1 SGHTA, CDR2 FQGNSA. The CDR3 is 16 residues long. CDR3 DNA sequence: TGTGCCAGCAGCTTGGGGGGCAGCGCCCTTAGTTCACCCCTCCACTTT. It specifies CASSLGGSALSSPLHF.

J is TRBJ1-4 and V is TRBV14, with 8 bases matching TRBD1. V shed 4 bases, J shed 5 bases, and the junction held 3 bases outside the gene matches. Germline values: CDR1 SGHDN, CDR2 FVKESK. The CDR3 spans 14 residues. CDR3 sequence (DNA): TGTGCCAGCAGCCCCAGGACAGGGAATGAAAAACTGTTTTTT. It yields the protein CASSPRTGNEKLFF. The complete variable domain, with remaining parts taken from reference TRBV14 and TRBJ1-4, reads EAGVTQFPSHSVIEKGQTVTLRCDPISGHDNLYWYRRVMGKEIKFLLHFVKESKQDESGMPNNRFLAERTGGTYSTLKVQPAELEDSGVYFCASSPRTGNEKLFFGSGTQLSVL.

The genes are TRBV12-3 or TRBV12-4 and TRBJ1-2, with a possible D match to TRBD1 (6 bases). This CDR3 spans 12 amino acids. Deletions cut 6 bases from V and 4 bases from J, with 9 bases between. The CDR3 nucleotides read TGTGCCAGCAGCCGGACAGCCTATGGCTACACCTTC. This codes for CASSRTAYGYTF.

J is TRBJ1-6 and V is TRBV7-8, with TRBD1 matching 7 bases. Looked up from germline, CDR1 is SGHVS and CDR2 is FQNEAQ. V shed 1 base and J 7 bases; nucleotides not matched to a gene: 4. The CDR3 runs 15 residues. Written as DNA, the CDR3 is TGTGCCAGCAGCTTAGATGGGACAGAGAATTCACCCCTCCACTTT. This gives the protein CASSLDGTENSPLHF.

A few counts support this clone. The chain joins TRBV25-1 to TRBJ1-4; 10 bases fit TRBD1. Germline V gene lookup returns CDR1 MGHDK and CDR2 SYGVNS. This CDR3 has 15 residues. Germline trimming cut 5 bases from V and 6 bases from J; bases unmatched to any gene: 6. CDR3 sequence (DNA): TGTGCCAGCAGTTCCACCGGGACAGGGGATGAAAAACTGTTTTTT. Protein sequence: CASSSTGTGDEKLFF.

The chain joins TRBV9 to TRBJ2-1; D gene uncertain. The CDR3 runs to 12 residues. Germline CDR1 SGDLS, CDR2 YYNGEE. Trimming took off 2 bases at V and 5 bases at J, with 5 bases between the two ends. CDR3 sequence reads: CASSVWDNEQFF. The CDR3 DNA follows: TGTGCCAGCAGCGTCTGGGACAATGAGCAGTTCTTC.

Remarks on this clone: A junction boundary mismatches the germline segment, possibly from a read error. This chain links TRBV7-7 with TRBJ2-2; D is perhaps TRBD1 (5 bases). CDR1 and CDR2 from the germline V gene are SSHAT and FNYEAQ (reference sequence). CDR3 length: 14 amino acids. CDR3 protein: CASSPRGQTGELFF. CDR3 DNA: TGTGCTAGCAGCCCTAGGGGTCAGACCGGGGAGCTGTTTTTT.

V is TRBV15 and J is TRBJ1-1; D is undetermined. Trimming pared 5 bases from V and 10 bases from J, leaving 14 bases between. The CDR3 is made up of 12 amino acids. Germline CDR1 and CDR2: LNHNV and YYDKDF (reference sequence). The CDR3 coding sequence is TGTGCCACCAGCTCCCGCGGCGCAGGAGCTTTCTTT. Translated, it gives CATSSRGAGAFF.

V and J are TRBV19 and TRBJ2-2; perhaps TRBD1 as D (5 bases). Deletions cut 3 bases from V and 3 bases from J, with 11 bases between. CDR1 is LNHDA and CDR2 is SQIVND in the germline V gene (reference sequence). The CDR3 sequence is 15 residues long. The CDR3 coding sequence is TGTGCCAGTAGTATCCCAGGGTTGTACACCGGGGAGCTGTTTTTT. Translated, it gives CASSIPGLYTGELFF.

The genes are TRBV6-2 or TRBV6-3 and TRBJ2-3; D call uncertain. The CDR3 is 16 residues long. Trimming took off 2 bases at V and 2 bases at J, with 14 bases between the two ends. Germline V gene data show CDR1 as MNHEY and CDR2 as SVGEGT. The CDR3 DNA sequence: TGTGCCAGCAGTTACGTGGCAGTGCGGCCCACAGATACGCAGTATTTT. The encoded protein is CASSYVAVRPTDTQYF.

The CDR3 sequence is CATSRVGWTTEAFF. The DNA of the CDR3 is TGTGCCACCAGCAGAGTCGGGTGGACCACTGAAGCTTTCTTT. The chain combines TRBV15 with TRBJ1-1; D is ambiguous. Germline CDR1 is LNHNV and CDR2 is YYDKDF (reference sequence). The CDR3 contains 14 residues. Between the trimmed V and J ends, which lost 1 base and 4 bases, there was a span of 10 bases.

V is TRBV18 and J is TRBJ2-2; D uncertain. V gave up 1 base and J gave up 3 bases, with 3 bases separating them. CDR1 and CDR2 from the germline V gene are KGHSH and LQKENI. The CDR3 is made up of 13 amino acids. The DNA for the CDR3 is TGTGCCAGCTCACCACGAGACACCGGGGAGCTGTTTTTT. It encodes CASSPRDTGELFF.

The chain links TRBV2 to TRBJ1-1, with D unresolved. The V gene's germline CDR1 is SNHLY and CDR2 FYNNEI. The CDR3 has 14 residues. The ends were cut back, 9 bases at V and 3 bases at J, with 17 bases in the middle. DNA of the CDR3: TGTGCCAGATCCCTACGGGTTTCAGACACTGAAGCTTTCTTT. It specifies CARSLRVSDTEAFF. Together with reference TRBV2 and TRBJ1-1, the CDR3 gives the full variable domain: EPEVTQTPSHQVTQMGQEVILRCVPISNHLYFYWYRQILGQKVEFLVSFYNNEISEKSEIFDDQFSVERPDGSNFTLKIRSTKLEDSAMYFCARSLRVSDTEAFFGQGTRLTVV.

The rearrangement links TRBV7-9 to TRBJ2-5, with TRBD2 matching over 11 bases. The CDR3 extends over 18 amino acids. Germline V gives CDR1 SEHNR, CDR2 FQNEAQ (reference sequence). Unmatched junction bases numbered 10, after V lost 0 bases and J lost 4 bases. CDR3 in amino acids: CASSLAPGLAVWGETQYF. CDR3 sequence (DNA): TGTGCCAGCAGCTTAGCGCCGGGACTAGCGGTTTGGGGAGAGACCCAGTACTTC.

This chain links TRBV6-2 or TRBV6-3 with TRBJ2-1, with TRBD2 matching 8 bases. Germline V lookup: CDR1 MNHEY, CDR2 SVGEGT. Germline trimming cut 1 base from V and 9 bases from J; bases unmatched to any gene: 8. The CDR3 length is 15 residues. The CDR3 DNA follows: TGTGCCAGCAGTTACTTCGCGGGAGGATTTGGTGAGCAGTTCTTC. Its protein product is CASSYFAGGFGEQFF.

This clone is a singleton in its sample. The chain is built from TRBV9 and TRBJ2-5, with 9 bases fitting TRBD2. CDR1 is SGDLS, CDR2 YYNGEE, per germline. V lost 3 bases, J lost 3 bases, and 6 bases stayed unmatched. The CDR3 spans 15 residues. Here the CDR3 reads CASSDSGSAKETQYF. The CDR3 coding sequence is TGTGCCAGCAGCGATAGCGGGAGTGCTAAAGAGACCCAGTACTTC.

The J gene is TRBJ2-3, the V gene TRBV9; D is unclear. The CDR3 runs to 13 residues. Germline V CDR1 and CDR2: SGDLS, YYNGEE. Trimming stripped 3 bases from V and 4 bases from J, with 9 bases between. This CDR3 is CASSGTGADTQYF. CDR3 bases: TGTGCCAGCAGCGGTACGGGCGCAGATACGCAGTATTTT. Based on the CDR3 plus reference TRBV9 and TRBJ2-3, the full variable domain is DSGVTQTPKHLITATGQRVTLRCSPRSGDLSVYWYQQSLDQGLQFLIQYYNGEERAKGNILERFSAQQFPDLHSELNLSSLELGDSALYFCASSGTGADTQYFGPGTRLTVL.

V gene TRBV29-1 combines with J gene TRBJ2-1, with D uncertain. The V gene lost 5 bases and the J gene lost 8 bases, with 10 bases spanning the gap. This CDR3 region has 11 residues. Germline V CDR1 and CDR2: SQVTM, ANQGSEA. CDR3 in DNA: TGCAGCGTTTTCGCTGCAGATGAGCAGTTCTTC. Encoded protein: CSVFAADEQFF.